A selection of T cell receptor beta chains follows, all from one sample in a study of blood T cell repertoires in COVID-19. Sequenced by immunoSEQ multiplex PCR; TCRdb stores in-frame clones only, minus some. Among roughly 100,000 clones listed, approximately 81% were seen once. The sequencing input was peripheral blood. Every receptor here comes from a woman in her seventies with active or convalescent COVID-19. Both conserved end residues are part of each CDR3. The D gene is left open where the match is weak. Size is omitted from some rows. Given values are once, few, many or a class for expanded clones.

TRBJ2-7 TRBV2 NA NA CATRGRESSYEQYF TGTGCCACCAGGGGGAGGGAGAGCTCCTACGAGCAGTACTTC
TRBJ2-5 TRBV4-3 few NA CASSQVKGGDQFQETQYF TGCGCCAGCAGCCAAGTTAAGGGCGGGGACCAGTTCCAAGAGACCCAGTACTTC
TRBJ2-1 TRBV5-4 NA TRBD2 CASSLASGGWNEQFF TGTGCCAGCAGCTTGGCGAGCGGGGGTTGGAATGAGCAGTTCTTC
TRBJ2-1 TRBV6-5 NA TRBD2 CASSYWTSPHEQFF TGTGCCAGCAGTTATTGGACTAGCCCCCATGAGCAGTTCTTC
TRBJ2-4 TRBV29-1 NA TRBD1 CSVTATTGGIQYF TGCAGCGTTACCGCAACTACAGGGGGCATTCAGTACTTC
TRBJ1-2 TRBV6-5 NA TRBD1 CASSRTGEGYGYTF TGTGCCAGCAGTCGGACAGGGGAGGGCTATGGCTACACCTTC
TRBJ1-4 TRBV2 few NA CASTDHGSEKLFF TGTGCCAGCACCGACCACGGGAGTGAAAAACTGTTTTTT
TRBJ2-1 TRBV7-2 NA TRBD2 CASSLWGGTSGSYEQFF TGTGCCAGCAGCTTATGGGGGGGGACTAGCGGGAGCTATGAGCAGTTCTTC
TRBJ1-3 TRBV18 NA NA CASSPASYSGNTIYF TGTGCCAGCTCACCAGCGTCGTACTCTGGAAACACCATATATTTT
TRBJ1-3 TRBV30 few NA CAWSLGFSGNTIYF TGTGCCTGGAGCCTAGGTTTCTCTGGAAACACCATATATTTT
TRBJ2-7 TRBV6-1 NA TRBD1 CASSDPGQLYEQYF TGTGCCAGCAGTGACCCGGGACAGCTCTACGAGCAGTACTTC
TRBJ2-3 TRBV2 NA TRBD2 CASGIAGGQGDTQYF TGTGCCAGCGGAATAGCGGGGGGGCAAGGAGATACGCAGTATTTT
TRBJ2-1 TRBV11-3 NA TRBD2 CASSQGLAGNNEQFF TGTGCCAGCAGCCAGGGACTAGCGGGTAACAATGAGCAGTTCTTC
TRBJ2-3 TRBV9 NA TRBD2 CASSAGQAGGPGDTQYF TGTGCCAGCAGCGCCGGTCAAGCGGGGGGGCCGGGAGATACGCAGTATTTT
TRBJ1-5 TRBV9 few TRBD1 CASSAEGASNQPQHF TGTGCCAGCAGCGCTGAGGGGGCTAGCAATCAGCCCCAGCATTTT
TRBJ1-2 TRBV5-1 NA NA CASSSSGEYGYTF TGCGCCAGCAGCTCCTCAGGGGAGTATGGCTACACCTTC
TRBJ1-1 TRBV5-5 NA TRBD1 CASSFGAQGGTEAFF TGTGCCAGCAGCTTTGGGGCCCAGGGGGGCACTGAAGCTTTCTTT
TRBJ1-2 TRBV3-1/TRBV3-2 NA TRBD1 CASTPDRGQHYGYTF TGTGCCAGCACCCCTGACAGGGGGCAGCACTATGGCTACACCTTC
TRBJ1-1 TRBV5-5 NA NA CASTQMWNTEAFF TGTGCCAGCACCCAAATGTGGAACACTGAAGCTTTCTTT
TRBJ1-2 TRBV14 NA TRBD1 CASSQHNRGEDGYTF TGTGCCAGCAGCCAACATAACAGGGGTGAGGATGGCTACACCTTC
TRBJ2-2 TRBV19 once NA CASSIAAGELFF TGTGCCAGTAGTATAGCTGCCGGGGAGCTGTTTTTT
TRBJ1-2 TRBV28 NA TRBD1 CASSSRWTGDGYTF TGTGCCAGCAGTTCTAGGTGGACAGGGGATGGCTACACCTTC
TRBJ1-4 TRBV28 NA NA CASSPLVPTNEKLFF TGTGCCAGCAGCCCCCTAGTTCCAACTAATGAAAAACTGTTTTTT
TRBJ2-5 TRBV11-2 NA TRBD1 CASSLRGTVQGVQETQYF TGTGCCAGCAGCTTAAGGGGGACCGTACAGGGGGTACAAGAGACCCAGTACTTC
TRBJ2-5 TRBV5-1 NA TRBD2 CASSLESSGGGETQYF TGCGCCAGCAGCTTGGAGTCTAGCGGCGGTGGAGAGACCCAGTACTTC
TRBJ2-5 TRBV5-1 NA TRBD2 CASSLGTSGGETQYF TGCGCCAGCAGCTTGGGGACTAGCGGTGGAGAGACCCAGTACTTC
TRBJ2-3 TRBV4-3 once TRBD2 CASSRGLAGADTQYF TGCGCCAGCAGCCGAGGACTAGCGGGGGCAGATACGCAGTATTTT
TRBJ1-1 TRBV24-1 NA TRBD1 CATSEDRGLSRAFF TGTGCCACCAGTGAGGACAGGGGATTGAGCCGGGCTTTCTTT
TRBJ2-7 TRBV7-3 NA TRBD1 CASSQGGASYEQYF TGTGCCAGCAGCCAAGGGGGCGCGTCCTACGAGCAGTACTTC
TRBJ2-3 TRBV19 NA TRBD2 CASSIYASGSIAAGDTQYF TGTGCCAGTAGTATTTATGCTAGCGGGAGTATCGCCGCCGGGGATACGCAGTATTTT
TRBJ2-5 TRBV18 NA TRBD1 CASSQLGQIETQYF TGTGCCAGCTCACAACTGGGACAGATAGAGACCCAGTACTTC
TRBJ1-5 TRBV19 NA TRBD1 CASSQSTGNQPQHF TGTGCCAGTAGCCAATCGACAGGGAATCAGCCCCAGCATTTT
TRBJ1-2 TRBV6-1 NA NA CASSEHSYGYTF TGTGCCAGCAGTGAACATAGCTATGGCTACACCTTC
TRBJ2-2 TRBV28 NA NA CASSPGQNTGELFF TGTGCCAGCAGCCCGGGACAGAACACCGGGGAGCTGTTTTTT
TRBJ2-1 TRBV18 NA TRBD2 CASSPPTSGSYNEQFF TGTGCCAGCTCACCACCGACTAGCGGGAGCTACAATGAGCAGTTCTTC
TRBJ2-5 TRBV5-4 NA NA CASSLGGDGTQYF TGTGCCAGCAGCTTGGGGGGAGACGGGACCCAGTACTTC
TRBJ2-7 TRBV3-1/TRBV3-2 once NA CASSQASGLYEQYF TGTGCCAGCAGCCAAGCAAGCGGGCTCTACGAGCAGTACTTC
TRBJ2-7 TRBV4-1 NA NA CASSQDELYEQYF TGCGCCAGCAGCCAAGATGAGCTCTACGAGCAGTACTTC
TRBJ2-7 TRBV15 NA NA CATSRVEVATYEQYF TGTGCCACCAGCAGAGTCGAGGTTGCTACCTACGAGCAGTACTTC
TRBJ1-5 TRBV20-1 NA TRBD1 CSASSQGLQPQHF TGCAGTGCTAGTTCACAGGGGCTTCAGCCCCAGCATTTT
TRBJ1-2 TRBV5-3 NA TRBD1 CARSLESAQSGQGCRNYGYTF TGTGCCAGAAGCTTGGAGTCAGCACAGTCGGGACAGGGGTGCCGAAACTATGGCTACACCTTC